Shown below are 25 T cell receptor beta chains from a single sample sequenced in a study of beta chain features in type 1 diabetes. Sequenced material consisted of expressed TCRB transcripts (all of the isolated RNA was reverse transcribed). Data came from immunoSEQ multiplex PCR; TCRdb stores just in-frame clones and leaves some out. The sample shows fewer than 650,000 clones, around 16% of them seen only once. Sample: naive CD4+ T cells from blood. These receptors originate from a man younger than 35 in good health.

The chain has TRBV27 and TRBJ1-5; D is undetermined. Trimming left V 0 bases short and J 3 bases short, with 18 bases between. The CDR3 spans 18 residues. The germline CDR1 and CDR2 sequences are MNHEY and SMNVEV (reference sequence). CDR3 in DNA: TGTGCCAGCAGTTTATCAGGACTCCGAGGGCAGATCAATCAGCCCCAGCATTTT. Translated: CASSLSGLRGQINQPQHF.

This clone was found a few times. The chain has TRBV28 and TRBJ1-3; D perhaps matches TRBD1 (6 bases). Germline CDR1 MDHEN, CDR2 SYDVKM. V was pared by 5 bases and J by 2 bases, with 16 bases between. The CDR3 consists of 16 residues. This chain's CDR3 is CASSLQGFGAGNTIYF. CDR3 in DNA: TGTGCCAGCAGTCTTCAGGGGTTTGGTGCTGGAAACACCATATATTTT. The full variable domain, its missing parts supplied by reference TRBV28 and TRBJ1-3, is DVKVTQSSRYLVKRTGEKVFLECVQDMDHENMFWYRQDPGLGLRLIYFSYDVKMKEKGDIPEGYSVSREKKERFSLILESASTNQTSMYLCASSLQGFGAGNTIYFGEGSWLTVV.

The chain uses TRBV28 and TRBJ2-7, with unresolved D. This CDR3 is built from 16 residues. Trimming took 1 base from V and 5 from J, leaving 18 bases between them. CDR1 is MDHEN and CDR2 is SYDVKM in the germline V gene. The CDR3 sequence is CASSLLLGTFSNEQYF. In nucleotides, the CDR3 is TGTGCCAGCAGTTTATTACTGGGAACCTTTTCAAACGAGCAGTACTTC. Based on the CDR3 plus reference TRBV28 and TRBJ2-7, the full variable domain is DVKVTQSSRYLVKRTGEKVFLECVQDMDHENMFWYRQDPGLGLRLIYFSYDVKMKEKGDIPEGYSVSREKKERFSLILESASTNQTSMYLCASSLLLGTFSNEQYFGPGTRLTVT.

This rearrangement joins TRBV11-3 to TRBJ1-1, with 7 bases lining up with TRBD1. Germline V gene data show CDR1 as SGHNT and CDR2 as YENEEA. The CDR3 spans 15 residues. V gave up 5 bases and J gave up 5 bases; unmatched junction bases: 11. DNA for the CDR3: TGTGCCAGCAGCGTCGAAGGGGGCGTCAGAACTGAAGCTTTCTTT. Protein product: CASSVEGGVRTEAFF.

This clone was counted a few times. This chain connects TRBV6-5 to TRBJ2-5; TRBD2 matches at 8 bases. This CDR3 comprises 15 residues. V was clipped by 5 bases and J by 1 base; unmatched bases: 6. Germline CDR1 and CDR2: MNHEY and SVGAGI. CDR3 loop: CASSTPGGGQETQYF. The CDR3 DNA follows: TGTGCCAGCAGTACCCCCGGGGGGGGCCAAGAGACCCAGTACTTC.

This clone has more than one count but fewer than ten. J is TRBJ2-2 and V is TRBV28; perhaps TRBD2 as D (6 bases). This CDR3 is built from 15 residues. V gave up 5 bases and J gave up 5 bases, with 15 bases separating them. Germline V gene sequence: CDR1 MDHEN, CDR2 SYDVKM. The CDR3: CASSRTAGLTGELFF. The CDR3 coding sequence is TGTGCCAGCAGTCGAACAGCGGGCCTTACCGGGGAGCTGTTTTTT.

V gene TRBV18 combines with J gene TRBJ2-1; D ambiguous. V gave up 3 bases and J gave up 6 bases, with 21 bases separating them. Per germline, CDR1 KGHSH and CDR2 LQKENI. CDR3 size: 17 residues. The CDR3 reads CASSPLQTLVSRNEQFF. The DNA of the CDR3 is TGTGCCAGCTCACCGTTACAGACGCTGGTGTCCCGCAATGAGCAGTTCTTC.

The chain uses TRBV7-2 and TRBJ1-2, with D perhaps matching TRBD1 (5 bases). The CDR3 length is 15 residues. V lost 5 bases, J lost 0 bases, and 13 bases lay in between. Germline CDR1 and CDR2: SGHTA and FQGNSA. CDR3 sequence (DNA): TGTGCCAGCAGCCTAGGGGCGGTAGCTAACTATGGCTACACCTTC. It encodes CASSLGAVANYGYTF. The variable domain in full, with the rest retrieved from reference TRBV7-2 and TRBJ1-2, is GAGVSQSPSNKVTEKGKDVELRCDPISGHTALYWYRQSLGQGLEFLIYFQGNSAPDKSGLPSDRFSAERTGGSVSTLTIQRTQQEDSAVYLCASSLGAVANYGYTFGSGTRLTVV.

V is TRBV5-4 and J is TRBJ2-7, with no clear D. V shed 1 base and J shed 3 bases, with 11 bases lying between them. Germline V gene data show CDR1 as SGHNT and CDR2 as YYREEE (reference sequence). This CDR3 contains 14 residues. The CDR3 region is CASSLKGPSYEQYF. The CDR3, as DNA: TGTGCCAGCAGCTTGAAAGGACCGAGCTACGAGCAGTACTTC.

V and J are TRBV30 and TRBJ1-2; D is undetermined. The CDR3 is made up of 13 amino acids. Trimming left V 4 bases short and J 8 bases short, with 17 bases between. The germline V gene encodes CDR1 GTSNPN and CDR2 SVGIG (reference sequence). The CDR3 is CAWTRSLLGGYTF. In nucleotides, the CDR3 is TGTGCCTGGACCCGGTCCCTTTTGGGGGGCTACACCTTC. The full variable domain, in which reference TRBV30 and TRBJ1-2 provide the parts outside the CDR3, is SQTIHQWPATLVQPVGSPLSLECTVEGTSNPNLYWYRQAAGRGLQLLFYSVGIGQISSEVPQNLSASRPQDRQFILSSKKLLLSDSGFYLCAWTRSLLGGYTFGSGTRLTVV.

The chain recombines TRBV13 with TRBJ1-4; D is perhaps TRBD1 (6 bases). The CDR3 spans 16 residues. V was trimmed by 5 bases and J by 7 bases, leaving 20 bases between them. Germline CDR1 and CDR2: PRHDT and FYEKMQ (reference sequence). CDR3 loop: CASSLRGAQVGEKLFF. The CDR3 DNA reads TGTGCCAGCAGCCTCCGGGGGGCCCAGGTGGGTGAAAAACTGTTTTTT.

This clone occurred a few times. This chain joins TRBV29-1 and TRBJ2-7, with 7 bases identical to TRBD1. V gave up 4 bases and J gave up 2 bases; unmatched junction bases: 2. This CDR3 has 12 amino acids. Looked up from germline, CDR1 is SQVTM and CDR2 is ANQGSEA. CDR3 nucleotides: TGCAGCGTTGCGGGACAGACCTACGAGCAGTACTTC. Its translation: CSVAGQTYEQYF.

This chain joins TRBV6-6 and TRBJ1-6; a weak D match, TRBD1 (5 bases). Germline-derived CDR1 and CDR2 are MNHNY and SVGAGI (reference sequence). There are 13 residues in the CDR3. V was clipped by 5 bases and J by 10 bases, with 12 bases between them. The CDR3, as DNA: TGTGCCAGCAGTCCCCTGAGGGACTCACCCCTCCACTTT. It specifies CASSPLRDSPLHF.

The chain carries TRBV7-2 and TRBJ1-1, with unresolved D. This CDR3 contains 14 residues. The germline CDR1 and CDR2 sequences are SGHTA and FQGNSA. Between the trimmed V and J ends, which lost 1 base and 1 base, there was a span of 7 bases. The CDR3 spells CASSLDRSNTEAFF. In DNA form, the CDR3 reads TGTGCCAGCAGCTTAGACAGATCGAACACTGAAGCTTTCTTT.

This rearrangement joins TRBV5-1 to TRBJ1-2, with D hard to call. There are 13 residues in the CDR3. V lost 0 bases, J lost 7 bases, and 10 bases lay in between. Germline CDR1 SGHRS, CDR2 YFSETQ. CDR3 sequence reads: CASSLAGRGGYTF. Written as DNA, the CDR3 is TGCGCCAGCAGCTTGGCCGGTCGGGGTGGCTACACCTTC.

This clone was detected a few times. This chain uses TRBV27 with TRBJ2-7; D possibly matches TRBD1 or TRBD2 (5 bases each). The V gene's germline CDR1 is MNHEY and CDR2 SMNVEV (reference sequence). The CDR3 spans 14 residues. The germline V and J ends were trimmed by 4 bases and 2 bases, with 12 bases remaining between them. The CDR3 DNA follows: TGTGCCAGCAGTTCCCGGGACGGGACCTACGAGCAGTACTTC. Protein: CASSSRDGTYEQYF.

CDR3 sequence: CASSARQYVLAGNTIYF. The CDR3 bases are TGTGCCAGCAGCGCACGACAGTACGTTCTGGCTGGAAACACCATATATTTT. The chain couples TRBV7-9 to TRBJ1-3; tentative D call: TRBD1 (5 bases). Germline CDR1 reads SEHNR; CDR2 reads FQNEAQ (reference sequence). Trimming left V 5 bases short and J 2 bases short, with 19 bases between. The CDR3 consists of 17 residues.

The chain employs TRBV27 and TRBJ1-1; a weak D match, TRBD1 (6 bases). The CDR3 has 16 residues. The V end was cut by 6 bases, the J end by 4 bases, with 21 bases between. The germline V gene encodes CDR1 MNHEY and CDR2 SMNVEV (reference sequence). The CDR3 DNA follows: TGTGCCAGCAGCCGAGACAATAACAGGGTGGGCACTGAAGCTTTCTTT. As protein: CASSRDNNRVGTEAFF.

This sequence joins TRBV15 and TRBJ1-5; unclear D gene. From germline, CDR1 is LNHNV and CDR2 YYDKDF (reference sequence). With 8 bases removed from V and 4 bases from J, the gap between germline ends came to 15 bases. The CDR3 extends over 14 amino acids. CDR3 protein: CATQRGGLNQPQHF. For the CDR3, the DNA is TGTGCCACCCAAAGAGGAGGGCTAAATCAGCCCCAGCATTTT.

This clone was detected a few times. J is TRBJ2-5 and V is TRBV27; D possibly matches TRBD1 or TRBD2 (5 bases each). Trimming stripped 7 bases from V and 0 bases from J, with 15 bases between. Germline values: CDR1 MNHEY, CDR2 SMNVEV (reference sequence). The CDR3 runs to 15 residues. The CDR3 DNA follows: TGTGCCAGCACTCCCTTAGGGACGTACCAAGAGACCCAGTACTTC. Translation: CASTPLGTYQETQYF.

The V and J genes are TRBV9 and TRBJ2-3; 8 nucleotides align to TRBD2. The CDR3 runs to 15 residues. The germline V gene has CDR1 SGDLS and CDR2 YYNGEE. J lost 2 bases, V lost 4 bases, and 6 bases had no gene match. CDR3 DNA sequence: TGTGCCAGCAGCCCTACAGCGGGGGACACAGATACGCAGTATTTT. Its translation is CASSPTAGDTDTQYF.

The chain links TRBV5-1 to TRBJ2-1; 7 positions match TRBD2. V was clipped by 8 bases and J by 4 bases; unmatched bases: 9. Germline loops: CDR1 SGHRS, CDR2 YFSETQ. The CDR3 sequence is 14 residues long. The DNA for the CDR3 is TGCGCCAGTTCCCCTAGCGGTATTTACAATGAGCAGTTCTTC. Protein product: CASSPSGIYNEQFF.

J is TRBJ1-3 and V is TRBV27, with a weak D call TRBD1 (6 bases). Germline-derived CDR1 and CDR2 are MNHEY and SMNVEV (reference sequence). This CDR3 comprises 15 residues. V was clipped by 4 bases and J by 4 bases, with 14 bases between them. CDR3: CASSSKTGLGNTIYF. CDR3 bases: TGTGCCAGCAGTTCAAAAACAGGGCTCGGAAACACCATATATTTT.

In this sample, this clone turned up many times. The CDR3 loop reads CAISLTGSSDYGYTF. DNA of the CDR3: TGTGCCATCAGTTTGACGGGATCTAGCGACTATGGCTACACCTTC. The chain links TRBV10-3 to TRBJ1-2; D remains ambiguous. This CDR3 has 15 residues. CDR1 is ENHRY and CDR2 is SYGVKD in the germline V gene. The ends were cut back, 5 bases at V and 3 bases at J, with 16 bases in the middle.

This clone was recorded a few times. The V and J genes are TRBV13 and TRBJ2-4; D is possibly TRBD2 (5 bases). V was clipped by 3 bases and J by 7 bases, with 13 bases between them. This CDR3 has 14 residues. Germline CDR1 is PRHDT and CDR2 is FYEKMQ (reference sequence). CDR3 nucleotides: TGTGCCAGCAGCTTGGTGCTAACGGGGAACATTCAGTACTTC. Its protein is CASSLVLTGNIQYF.